This T cell receptor (beta chain) emerged from a study of blood T cells in healthy people across ages. Study summary: Template-switching capture recovered about one barcoded beta molecule per two T cells.

Study observations and caveats: A roughly linear fall in TCR beta diversity per million T cells was seen with increasing age.

This CDR3 region has 16 residues. Germline V gene lookup returns CDR1 ENHRY and CDR2 SYGVKD. This clonotype was recorded only once. The antigen remains undetermined. A second PCR, run for about 7 to 11 cycles, used a sample-barcoded 5' primer plus a J-beta primer mix. MiXCR was run by TCRdb on the 5' RACE reads, yielding one entry per CDR3 protein. The data hold 1.5 million to 2 million distinct CDR3 sequences, with roughly 50% observed a single time. The sample comprised blood. This TCR came from a woman in her thirties or forties in good health. The chain joins TRBV10-3 to TRBJ2-1, with D perhaps matching TRBD2 (5 bases). The DNA end favors TRBJ2-7, so the J call may be wrong. The CDR3, as DNA: TGTGCCATCAGTGTCGGGCCCCGGGCGGGTTACAATGAGCAGTACTTC. It yields the protein CAISVGPRAGYNEQYF.